This record looks at one T cell receptor beta chain sequence and its context. What it recognizes is unknown. This entry comes from a study of shared clonotypes between healthy human individuals. Notes on the study in general: Larger richness was generally estimated for naive than memory subsets.

The naive CD8 subset, CD45RO-negative cells positively selected for CCR7, excluded terminally differentiated effector memory CD45RA+ cells. The V gene's germline CDR1 is MGHRA and CDR2 YSYEKL. The CDR3 contains 16 residues. Deletions cut 0 bases from V and 7 bases from J, with 16 bases between. At the deep level, the assay was run. Sorted-subset replicate PCRs used around 200 ng of genomic DNA. This amount corresponded to 30,000 to 35,000 T cell genomes. Original data processing: ImmunoSEQ yielded junction-only sequences lacking quality scores, so filtering differed. The protocol was immunoSEQ multiplex PCR, while the TCRdb copy is restricted to in-frame clones and leaves out a portion. Clone size and the V and J calls come from that table; the DNA yielded D and trimming. This table has about 2,100,000 clones, approximately 94% appearing once.

Sequenced: naive CD8+ T cells from PBMCs. This sequence originates from a man younger than 30 in good health. Some clones in this sample may be carry-over from other donors' samples. The chain carries TRBV4-1 and TRBJ1-5; tentatively, D is TRBD1 (6 bases). CDR3 sequence (DNA): TGCGCCAGCAGCCAAGATAGGATGCAGGGGTCCCAGCCCCAGCATTTT. This gives the protein CASSQDRMQGSQPQHF.